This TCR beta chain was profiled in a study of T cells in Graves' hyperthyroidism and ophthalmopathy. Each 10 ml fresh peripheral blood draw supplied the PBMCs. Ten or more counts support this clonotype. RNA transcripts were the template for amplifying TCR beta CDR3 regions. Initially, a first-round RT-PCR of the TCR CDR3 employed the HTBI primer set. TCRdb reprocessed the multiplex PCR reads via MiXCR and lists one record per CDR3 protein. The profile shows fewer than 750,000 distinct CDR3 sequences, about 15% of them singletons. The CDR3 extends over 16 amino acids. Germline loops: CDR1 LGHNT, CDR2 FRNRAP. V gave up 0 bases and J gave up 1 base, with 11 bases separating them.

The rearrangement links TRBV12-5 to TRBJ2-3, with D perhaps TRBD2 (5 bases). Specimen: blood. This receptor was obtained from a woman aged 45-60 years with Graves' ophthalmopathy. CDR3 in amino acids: CASGLVLGSGTDTQYF. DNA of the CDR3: TGTGCTAGTGGTTTGGTACTAGGTTCCGGCACAGATACGCAGTATTTT.